The 32 T cell receptor beta chains given below trace back to one sample, sequenced in a study of beta chain features in type 1 diabetes. The investigators reverse transcribed all of the isolated RNA, so they sequenced expressed TCRB transcripts. Using immunoSEQ multiplex PCR, the repertoire was profiled, and TCRdb retains in-frame clones only, with some absent. The data contain roughly 240,000 clones, around 14% of them singletons. Sequencing was done on a sample of naive CD4+ T cells from blood. These receptors were obtained from a woman between 40 and 50 years old in good health.

Many counts were recorded for this clone. This chain joins TRBV19 and TRBJ2-1; 8 nucleotides align to TRBD2. The CDR3 spans 12 residues. CDR1 and CDR2 (germline): LNHDA, SQIVND (reference sequence). V lost 5 bases, J lost 12 bases, and 6 bases stayed unmatched. The CDR3 region is CASSRGGMGQFF. CDR3 nucleotides: TGTGCCAGTAGTCGGGGGGGTATGGGGCAGTTCTTC.

This chain uses TRBV7-2 with TRBJ1-2, with 9 bases lining up with TRBD1. V trimming: 1 base; J trimming: 3 bases; junction bases outside the gene matches: 12. Germline CDR1 SGHTA, CDR2 FQGNSA. This CDR3 contains 18 residues. CDR3 sequence reads: CASSLGWTGDIRDYGYTF. DNA of the CDR3: TGTGCCAGCAGCTTAGGGTGGACAGGGGATATAAGGGACTATGGCTACACCTTC. Supplemented by reference TRBV7-2 and TRBJ1-2, the full variable domain reads GAGVSQSPSNKVTEKGKDVELRCDPISGHTALYWYRQSLGQGLEFLIYFQGNSAPDKSGLPSDRFSAERTGGSVSTLTIQRTQQEDSAVYLCASSLGWTGDIRDYGYTFGSGTRLTVV.

This rearrangement joins TRBV5-1 to TRBJ2-5; TRBD1 matches 10 bases. The CDR3 sequence is 15 residues long. V gave up 0 bases and J gave up 4 bases; unmatched junction bases: 3. Germline V gene sequence: CDR1 SGHRS, CDR2 YFSETQ. The DNA for the CDR3 is TGCGCCAGCAGCTTGGCGACAGGGGGCGGAGAGACCCAGTACTTC. Translated, it gives CASSLATGGGETQYF. The full variable domain, its missing parts supplied by reference TRBV5-1 and TRBJ2-5, is KAGVTQTPRYLIKTRGQQVTLSCSPISGHRSVSWYQQTPGQGLQFLFEYFSETQRNKGNFPGRFSGRQFSNSRSEMNVSTLELGDSALYLCASSLATGGGETQYFGPGTRLLVL.

The J gene is TRBJ1-5, the V gene TRBV27, with D possibly being TRBD1 (5 bases). The length of the CDR3 is 14 residues. The germline V and J ends were trimmed by 0 bases and 7 bases, with 10 bases remaining between them. Germline CDR1 MNHEY, CDR2 SMNVEV (reference sequence). The CDR3 sequence is CASSLSPAGQPQHF. The CDR3 bases are TGTGCCAGCAGTTTATCACCGGCAGGGCAGCCCCAGCATTTT.

The rearrangement joins TRBV5-1 to TRBJ1-2; the D gene is possibly TRBD1 (5 bases). CDR3 length equals 15 residues. Germline V gene lookup returns CDR1 SGHRS and CDR2 YFSETQ. Trimming pared 2 bases from V and 2 bases from J, leaving 13 bases between. CDR3 sequence (DNA): TGCGCCAGCAGCTTCTCCCGGGGGGGAAACTATGGCTACACCTTC. It encodes CASSFSRGGNYGYTF.

V gene TRBV5-1 combines with J gene TRBJ1-4, with 7 bases matching TRBD1. CDR3 length: 16 amino acids. Trimming at V came to 4 bases and at J to 0 bases, leaving 6 bases not matched to a gene. Germline assignment: CDR1 SGHRS and CDR2 YFSETQ. DNA of the CDR3: TGCGCCAGCAGCAAAGGGACAGTTGCAACTAATGAAAAACTGTTTTTT. Translated: CASSKGTVATNEKLFF.

This clone appeared a single time. The chain has TRBV19 and TRBJ2-7; tentatively, D is TRBD2 (5 bases). The V and J ends lost 7 bases and 7 bases respectively, with 17 bases between them. The CDR3 has 13 residues. Germline CDR1 LNHDA, CDR2 SQIVND (reference sequence). In DNA, the CDR3 is TGTGCCAGTACCACACTGCCCGGGGATGAGCAGTACTTC. As protein: CASTTLPGDEQYF.

This sequence joins TRBV7-2 and TRBJ1-2; 8 positions agree with TRBD1. From germline, CDR1 is SGHTA and CDR2 FQGNSA. V shed 2 bases and J 8 bases; nucleotides not matched to a gene: 7. The CDR3 is 14 residues long. The CDR3 DNA follows: TGTGCCAGCAGCTTACTCGACAGGGGAGGAGGCTACACCTTC. It is translated as CASSLLDRGGGYTF.

The chain links TRBV25-1 to TRBJ2-2; possibly TRBD2 for D (5 bases). The CDR3 has 15 residues. V lost 3 bases to trimming and J lost 5 bases, with 13 bases between them. The germline V gene has CDR1 MGHDK and CDR2 SYGVNS. The chain's CDR3 is CASSDRRRGTGELFF. CDR3 DNA: TGTGCCAGCAGTGATCGGAGACGGGGTACCGGGGAGCTGTTTTTT.

A few counts support this clone. The rearrangement joins TRBV5-1 to TRBJ2-7; D may be TRBD1 (6 bases). The CDR3 runs 15 residues. Germline CDR1 is SGHRS and CDR2 is YFSETQ. V shed 0 bases and J shed 3 bases, with 13 bases lying between them. CDR3 nucleotides: TGCGCCAGCAGCTTGGGACAGGTTGCCAACTACGAGCAGTACTTC. Protein: CASSLGQVANYEQYF.

CDR3 loop: CASSLWTGGYSGANVLTF. The CDR3 nucleotides read TGTGCCAGCAGCTTGTGGACAGGGGGTTACTCTGGGGCCAACGTCCTGACTTTC. This sequence joins TRBV7-2 and TRBJ2-6, with 10 bases aligning to TRBD1. Germline CDR1 SGHTA, CDR2 FQGNSA. V dropped 3 bases and J dropped 0; count of bases not matched to a gene: 5. This CDR3 region has 18 residues.

There are a few counts of this clone. The rearrangement uses TRBV5-1 and TRBJ1-2; 8 nucleotides match TRBD1. Per the germline V gene, CDR1 is SGHRS and CDR2 is YFSETQ. V lost 4 bases to trimming and J lost 4 bases; unmatched junction nucleotides: 6. The CDR3 sequence is 14 residues long. CDR3 sequence reads: CASSKDRERYGYTF. The CDR3 DNA follows: TGCGCCAGCAGCAAGGACAGGGAGCGCTATGGCTACACCTTC.

The chain is built from TRBV7-2 and TRBJ2-5; 13 nucleotides align to TRBD2. CDR1 and CDR2 (germline): SGHTA, FQGNSA. The CDR3 totals 16 residues. V shed 5 bases and J 4 bases; nucleotides not matched to a gene: 7. The CDR3 region has the DNA TGTGCCAGCAGCAAAACTAGCGGGGGGGGCTTAGAGACCCAGTACTTC. Its translation: CASSKTSGGGLETQYF.

This clone showed up just a few times. The chain links TRBV6-5 to TRBJ2-5; D is undetermined. Trimming removed 4 bases at V and 11 bases at J, with 11 bases between. The CDR3 totals 11 residues. Germline CDR1 is MNHEY and CDR2 is SVGAGI. The CDR3 spells CASSLHNVQYF. The CDR3 DNA reads as TGTGCCAGCAGTTTACACAATGTTCAGTACTTC.

This clone was observed a handful of times. This chain uses TRBV7-9 with TRBJ2-2, with D maybe TRBD2 (5 bases). The CDR3 contains 16 residues. V lost 5 bases and J 5 bases, leaving 18 bases between the germline ends. CDR1 and CDR2 (germline): SEHNR, FQNEAQ (reference sequence). CDR3 amino acids: CASSQPKGERTGELFF. As DNA, the CDR3 is TGTGCCAGCAGCCAACCGAAGGGAGAGAGAACCGGGGAGCTGTTTTTT. Using reference TRBV7-9 and TRBJ2-2 for the parts outside the CDR3, the full variable domain is DTGVSQNPRHKITKRGQNVTFRCDPISEHNRLYWYRQTLGQGPEFLTYFQNEAQLEKSRLLSDRFSAERPKGSFSTLEIQRTEQGDSAMYLCASSQPKGERTGELFFGEGSRLTVL.

The chain is built from TRBV9 and TRBJ2-7; perhaps TRBD1 as D (5 bases). CDR1 SGDLS and CDR2 YYNGEE come from the germline V gene. The V end was cut by 1 base, the J end by 1 base, with 12 bases between. CDR3 length: 15 residues. The CDR3 DNA follows: TGTGCCAGCAGCGTACGAAGTCAGGGTTCCTACGAGCAGTACTTC. Translated, it gives CASSVRSQGSYEQYF.

The V gene is TRBV7-2, the J gene TRBJ2-2, with 7 positions matching TRBD2. The CDR3 consists of 16 residues. Trimming cost V 2 bases and J 4 bases; bases outside gene matches: 7. Germline CDR1 and CDR2: SGHTA and FQGNSA. The CDR3 DNA follows: TGTGCCAGCAGCTTAAGCGGGGCGCGAGGCACCGGGGAGCTGTTTTTT. This sequence encodes CASSLSGARGTGELFF.

This clone was observed a few times. The chain joins TRBV11-2 to TRBJ1-1; 8 bases align to TRBD1. This CDR3 region has 16 residues. V shed 3 bases and J 1 base; nucleotides not matched to a gene: 7. Germline-derived CDR1 and CDR2 are SGHAT and FQNNGV. CDR3 amino acids: CASSFIFRGRNTEAFF. The CDR3 DNA reads as TGTGCCAGCAGCTTCATCTTCAGGGGGCGGAACACTGAAGCTTTCTTT. The variable domain in full, with the rest retrieved from reference TRBV11-2 and TRBJ1-1, is EAGVAQSPRYKIIEKRQSVAFWCNPISGHATLYWYQQILGQGPKLLIQFQNNGVVDDSQLPKDRFSAERLKGVDSTLKIQPAKLEDSAVYLCASSFIFRGRNTEAFFGQGTRLTVV.

CDR3 sequence reads: CASLLQGSNTEAFF. Written as DNA, the CDR3 is TGTGCCAGCCTCCTACAGGGATCGAACACTGAAGCTTTCTTT. The V gene is TRBV19, the J gene TRBJ1-1, with TRBD1 as a possible D gene (6 bases). Trimming took off 9 bases at V and 1 base at J, with 15 bases between the two ends. The germline CDR1 and CDR2 sequences are LNHDA and SQIVND (reference sequence). This CDR3 region has 14 residues.

The chain links TRBV5-1 to TRBJ2-2; possibly TRBD2 for D (6 bases). CDR1 and CDR2 from the germline V gene are SGHRS and YFSETQ. Trimming shortened V by 0 bases and J by 3 bases, and 12 bases separated the two germline ends. There are 16 residues in the CDR3. The CDR3 DNA is TGCGCCAGCAGCTTGGCACTAGCAGGGTACACCGGGGAGCTGTTTTTT. It is translated as CASSLALAGYTGELFF.

This chain connects TRBV19 to TRBJ2-1; no clear D. Deletions cut 1 base from V and 4 bases from J, with 8 bases between. This CDR3 is 14 amino acids long. The germline V gene has CDR1 LNHDA and CDR2 SQIVND (reference sequence). The DNA for the CDR3 is TGTGCCAGTAGTATAGGGGCCGGATACAATGAGCAGTTCTTC. This codes for CASSIGAGYNEQFF.

This sequence joins TRBV28 and TRBJ1-5; 9 nucleotides agree with TRBD1. Germline assignment: CDR1 MDHEN and CDR2 SYDVKM. This CDR3 region has 16 residues. J lost 4 bases, V lost 3 bases, and 7 bases had no gene match. CDR3 loop: CASSFHRGQGNQPQHF. CDR3 nucleotide sequence: TGTGCCAGCAGTTTTCACCGGGGACAGGGTAATCAGCCCCAGCATTTT.

V and J are TRBV7-6 and TRBJ2-5; tentatively, D is TRBD2 (6 bases). The germline V gene has CDR1 SGHVS and CDR2 FNYEAQ. The CDR3 sequence is 13 residues long. The germline V and J ends were trimmed by 5 bases and 2 bases, with 9 bases remaining between them. CDR3 nucleotide sequence: TGTGCCAGCAGCGCGGGGTCGCAAGAGACCCAGTACTTC. Translation: CASSAGSQETQYF.

This clone has a handful of counts. This CDR3 reads CASSEAGRVEQFF. Here the CDR3 DNA reads TGTGCCAGCAGTGAAGCAGGGCGGGTTGAGCAGTTCTTC. The rearrangement uses TRBV2 and TRBJ2-1, with D possibly matching TRBD2 (5 bases). Per germline, CDR1 SNHLY and CDR2 FYNNEI. Trimming shortened V by 0 bases and J by 9 bases, and 9 bases separated the two germline ends. The CDR3 has 13 amino acids.

This clone has more than one count but fewer than ten. The gene calls are TRBV19 and TRBJ2-7; TRBD2 is a possible D gene (5 bases). With 2 bases removed from V and 2 bases from J, the gap between germline ends came to 13 bases. In germline, CDR1 is LNHDA, CDR2 SQIVND (reference sequence). The CDR3 sequence is 15 residues long. CDR3 loop: CASSIYPGIPYEQYF. CDR3 sequence (DNA): TGTGCCAGTAGTATATATCCGGGGATCCCCTACGAGCAGTACTTC.

The CDR3 bases are TGTGCCGGACAGACAGGGGATAATTCACCCCTCCACTTT. Its protein product is CAGQTGDNSPLHF. The J gene is TRBJ1-6, the V gene TRBV7-2; 8 positions agree with TRBD1. Germline CDR1 and CDR2: SGHTA and FQGNSA. The CDR3 has 13 residues. The V and J ends lost 11 bases and 5 bases, in that order; junction bases with no gene match: 5.

This clone has more than one count but fewer than ten. The gene calls are TRBV7-6 and TRBJ2-6, with D uncertain. The CDR3 sequence is 15 residues long. CDR1 is SGHVS and CDR2 is FNYEAQ in the germline V gene. V was trimmed by 4 bases and J by 0 bases, leaving 7 bases between them. The CDR3 DNA is TGTGCCAGCAGCTCCGTGAGCTCTGGGGCCAACGTCCTGACTTTC. It is translated as CASSSVSSGANVLTF.

The V and J genes are TRBV29-1 and TRBJ2-7, with D unresolved. This CDR3 is 12 amino acids long. CDR1 is SQVTM, CDR2 ANQGSEA, per germline. V was shortened by 3 bases and J by 6 bases, with 12 bases between the two germline ends. The CDR3 here is CSVDDIYSEQYF. The CDR3 DNA sequence: TGCAGCGTTGATGATATCTACAGCGAGCAGTACTTC.

This clone was detected only a few times. Other DNA sequences in the same sample also yield this CDR3. The CDR3 loop is CASSLGGTGTYEQYF. The CDR3 DNA reads TGCGCCAGCAGCTTGGGGGGGACAGGGACCTACGAGCAGTACTTC. This chain uses TRBV5-1 with TRBJ2-7, with 9 bases matching TRBD1. The V and J ends lost 0 bases and 2 bases, in that order; junction bases with no gene match: 3. Germline V gene data show CDR1 as SGHRS and CDR2 as YFSETQ. This CDR3 has 15 amino acids.

The gene calls are TRBV28 and TRBJ1-2; D gene unclear. Germline lookup yields CDR1 MDHEN and CDR2 SYDVKM. Trimming shortened V by 4 bases and J by 0 bases, and 6 bases separated the two germline ends. The CDR3 is made up of 13 amino acids. CDR3 DNA: TGTGCCAGCAGTTACAAGACTAACTATGGCTACACCTTC. Its protein product is CASSYKTNYGYTF.

The rearrangement uses TRBV4-1 and TRBJ2-2; D perhaps matches TRBD1 (6 bases). Trimming cost V 1 base and J 0 bases, with 6 bases left between them. Germline CDR1 reads MGHRA; CDR2 reads YSYEKL. There are 15 residues in the CDR3. The CDR3 loop is CASSQGTANTGELFF. CDR3 sequence (DNA): TGCGCCAGCAGCCAAGGGACAGCGAACACCGGGGAGCTGTTTTTT.

This clone was seen more than once but under ten times. The V and J genes are TRBV5-1 and TRBJ2-1; 8 nucleotides agree with TRBD2. CDR3 length: 15 residues. V gave up 6 bases and J gave up 5 bases; unmatched junction bases: 10. Germline V gene data show CDR1 as SGHRS and CDR2 as YFSETQ. CDR3 sequence reads: CASMRGGLFNNEQFF. The CDR3 region has the DNA TGCGCCAGCATGCGCGGGGGGCTATTCAACAATGAGCAGTTCTTC.